These 7 T cell receptor beta chains were sequenced from one sample in a study of blood T cell repertoires in COVID-19. Sequencing was performed with immunoSEQ multiplex PCR; in TCRdb, only in-frame clones are kept and a portion is missing. The sample contains just under 20,000 clones, 88% of which appear only once. Sequences were obtained from peripheral blood. The receptors were gathered from a human donor in a cohort sampled during active COVID-19.

The chain combines TRBV4-1 with TRBJ1-1, with D perhaps TRBD1 (5 bases). CDR1 and CDR2 from the germline V gene are MGHRA and YSYEKL. With 4 bases removed from V and 3 bases from J, the gap between germline ends came to 15 bases. This CDR3 is built from 15 residues. CDR3: CASSPKRGADTEAFF. CDR3 sequence (DNA): TGCGCCAGCAGCCCGAAACGCGGGGCAGACACTGAAGCTTTCTTT.

The CDR3 DNA follows: TGTGCCAGTAGATCCCGGGGGGGTGGCACTGAAGCTTTCTTT. This codes for CASRSRGGGTEAFF. The chain combines TRBV19 with TRBJ1-1; D is perhaps TRBD1 (5 bases). The V end lost 6 bases, the J end lost 4 bases, and 15 bases lay between the germline ends. Per germline, CDR1 LNHDA and CDR2 SQIVND (reference sequence). CDR3 size: 14 residues. The variable domain in full, completed from reference TRBV19 and TRBJ1-1, reads DGGITQSPKYLFRKEGQNVTLSCEQNLNHDAMYWYRQDPGQGLRLIYYSQIVNDFQKGDIAEGYSVSREKKESFPLTVTSAQKNPTAFYLCASRSRGGGTEAFFGQGTRLTVV.

The chain recombines TRBV6-5 with TRBJ1-3; a weak D match, TRBD1 (5 bases). V lost 6 bases to trimming and J lost 4 bases, with 13 bases between them. This CDR3 is 14 amino acids long. Germline V gene lookup returns CDR1 MNHEY and CDR2 SVGAGI. As DNA, the CDR3 is TGTGCCAGCAGAGGAGGGGTGGGCGGAAACACCATATATTTT. It translates to CASRGGVGGNTIYF.

This chain joins TRBV7-9 and TRBJ2-7; D remains ambiguous. The V end lost 5 bases, the J end lost 2 bases, and 10 bases lay between the germline ends. Looked up from germline, CDR1 is SEHNR and CDR2 is FQNEAQ (reference sequence). CDR3 length: 13 residues. Here the CDR3 DNA reads TGTGCCAGCAGCGACCGGGTCGCCTACGAGCAGTACTTC. Translated, it gives CASSDRVAYEQYF.

Only one count was recorded for this clone. This chain connects TRBV5-5 to TRBJ2-3; TRBD1 might be the D (5 bases). Trimming took off 4 bases at V and 5 bases at J, with 8 bases between the two ends. The CDR3 length is 12 residues. Germline values: CDR1 SGHKS, CDR2 YYEKEE (reference sequence). The CDR3 reads CASSLQGDTQYF. Written as DNA, the CDR3 is TGTGCCAGCAGCCTTCAGGGAGATACGCAGTATTTT.

This clone is deemed medium-sized. This chain uses TRBV5-1 with TRBJ1-2, with a tentative D call TRBD1 (5 bases). Germline V gene lookup returns CDR1 SGHRS and CDR2 YFSETQ. There are 14 residues in the CDR3. Trimming left V 5 bases short and J 2 bases short, with 13 bases between. CDR3 in DNA: TGCGCCAGCAGTATCGGGGGTTCGAACTATGGCTACACCTTC. This encodes CASSIGGSNYGYTF. Drawing the rest from reference TRBV5-1 and TRBJ1-2, the complete variable domain is KAGVTQTPRYLIKTRGQQVTLSCSPISGHRSVSWYQQTPGQGLQFLFEYFSETQRNKGNFPGRFSGRQFSNSRSEMNVSTLELGDSALYLCASSIGGSNYGYTFGSGTRLTVV.

The CDR3 region is CASSEGGQGTQPQHF. CDR3 coding DNA: TGTGCCAGCAGCGAGGGGGGACAGGGTACTCAGCCCCAGCATTTT. The J gene is TRBJ1-5, the V gene TRBV9, with 9 bases lining up with TRBD1. The CDR3 sequence is 15 residues long. Germline V gene lookup returns CDR1 SGDLS and CDR2 YYNGEE. V trimming: 3 bases; J trimming: 6 bases; junction bases outside the gene matches: 7.